This T cell receptor (beta chain) was observed in a study of cytomegalovirus exposure and HLA in healthy donors. Across the study: The roughly 100 million unique TCR beta sequences, from around 200 million T cells, were found by an earlier analysis.

V lost 5 bases to trimming and J lost 3 bases, with 26 bases between them. Germline CDR1 is SGHAT and CDR2 is FQDESV (reference sequence). The CDR3 has 18 amino acids. Amplification used 60 Vbeta primers and 13 Jbeta primers. Profiled with immunoSEQ multiplex PCR; TCRdb holds only in-frame clones, not every one. This sample has roughly 160,000 clones; 79% occur once, and the top ten carry roughly 2%. Regarding the study as a whole: The HLA-A and HLA-B alleles of most subjects were reportedly predicted accurately from TCR beta sequences.

As regards this clone: What it binds is unknown.

This receptor was obtained from a man aged 35 to 55 in good health and CMV-seronegative. What was sequenced was PBMCs. V gene TRBV11-1 combines with J gene TRBJ2-7, with a possible D match to TRBD2 (6 bases). CDR3 region: CASSPPYRGGTDHYEQYF. In DNA form, the CDR3 reads TGTGCCAGCAGCCCCCCCTACCGGGGCGGGACCGACCACTACGAGCAGTACTTC.